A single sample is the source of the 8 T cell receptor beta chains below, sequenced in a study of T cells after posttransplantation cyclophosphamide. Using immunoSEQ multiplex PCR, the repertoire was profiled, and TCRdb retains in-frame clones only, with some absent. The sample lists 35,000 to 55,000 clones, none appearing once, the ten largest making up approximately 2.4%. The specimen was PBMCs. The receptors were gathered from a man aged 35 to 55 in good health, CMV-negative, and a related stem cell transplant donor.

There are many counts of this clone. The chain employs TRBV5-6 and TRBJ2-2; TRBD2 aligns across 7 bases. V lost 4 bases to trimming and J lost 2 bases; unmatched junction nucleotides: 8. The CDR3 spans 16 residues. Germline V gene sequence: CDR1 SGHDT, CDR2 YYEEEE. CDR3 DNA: TGTGCCAGCAGCCGTTTCGCTAGCGGTAACACCGGGGAGCTGTTTTTT. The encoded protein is CASSRFASGNTGELFF.

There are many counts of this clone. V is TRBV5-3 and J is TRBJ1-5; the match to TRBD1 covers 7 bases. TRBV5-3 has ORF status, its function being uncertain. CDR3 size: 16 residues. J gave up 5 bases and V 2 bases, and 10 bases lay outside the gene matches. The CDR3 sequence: CARSFSQGVRDQPQHF. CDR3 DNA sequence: TGTGCCAGAAGCTTCTCCCAGGGGGTGAGGGATCAGCCCCAGCATTTT.

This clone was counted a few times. For the CDR3, the DNA is TGTGCCAGCAGTGGTAGGGGCTTTTCAACAGATACGCAGTATTTT. Translation: CASSGRGFSTDTQYF. The chain employs TRBV6-1 and TRBJ2-3, with TRBD1 as a possible D gene (5 bases). The CDR3 contains 15 residues. CDR1 and CDR2 from the germline V gene are MNHNS and SASEGT. Trimming pared 4 bases from V and 3 bases from J, leaving 14 bases between.

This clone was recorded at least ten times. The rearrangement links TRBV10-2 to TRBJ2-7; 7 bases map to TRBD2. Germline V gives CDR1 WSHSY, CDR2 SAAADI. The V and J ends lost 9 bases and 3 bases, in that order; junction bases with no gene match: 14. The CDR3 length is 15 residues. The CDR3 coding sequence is TGCGCCAGTACCCCGACCGGGGGGTTCAACTACGAGCAGTACTTC. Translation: CASTPTGGFNYEQYF.

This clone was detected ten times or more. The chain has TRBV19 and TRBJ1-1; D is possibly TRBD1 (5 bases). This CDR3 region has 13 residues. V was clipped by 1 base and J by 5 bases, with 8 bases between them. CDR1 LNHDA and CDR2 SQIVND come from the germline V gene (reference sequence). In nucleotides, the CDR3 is TGTGCCAGTAGTATAGTAGGGGATACTGAAGCTTTCTTT. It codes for CASSIVGDTEAFF.

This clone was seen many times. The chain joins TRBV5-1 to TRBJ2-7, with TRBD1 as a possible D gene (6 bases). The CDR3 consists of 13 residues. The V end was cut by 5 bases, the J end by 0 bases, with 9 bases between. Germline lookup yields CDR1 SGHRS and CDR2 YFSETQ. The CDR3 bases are TGCGCCAGCAGTCGACAGGACTCCTACGAGCAGTACTTC. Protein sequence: CASSRQDSYEQYF.

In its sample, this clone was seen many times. CDR3 nucleotide sequence: TGCGCCAGCAGCTTGACAGGGAAAAGTGGGTCGGGGAACACTGAAGCTTTCTTT. It encodes CASSLTGKSGSGNTEAFF. The chain employs TRBV5-1 and TRBJ1-1; weak D call: TRBD1 (6 bases). Germline assignment: CDR1 SGHRS and CDR2 YFSETQ. The CDR3 covers 18 residues. The ends were cut back, 1 base at V and 1 base at J, with 20 bases in the middle.

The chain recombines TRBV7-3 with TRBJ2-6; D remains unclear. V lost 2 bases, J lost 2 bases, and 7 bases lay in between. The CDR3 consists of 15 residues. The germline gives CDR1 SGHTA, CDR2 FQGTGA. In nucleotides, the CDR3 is TGTGCCAGCAGCTTACTCCAGGCTGGGGCCAACGTCCTGACTTTC. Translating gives CASSLLQAGANVLTF. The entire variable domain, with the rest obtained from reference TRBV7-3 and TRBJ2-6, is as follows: GAGVSQTPSNKVTEKGKYVELRCDPISGHTALYWYRQSLGQGPEFLIYFQGTGAADDSGLPNDRFFAVRPEGSVSTLKIQRTERGDSAVYLCASSLLQAGANVLTFGAGSRLTVL.